The source of this T cell receptor (beta chain) is a study of monozygotic twins with inflammatory bowel disease. TCRdb derives one entry per CDR3 protein from the 5' RACE reads, leaving out DNA. This sample contains 300,000 to 350,000 distinct CDR3 sequences. The CDR3 totals 15 residues. Germline V gives CDR1 MDHEN, CDR2 SYDVKM. This TCR came from a human donor with ulcerative colitis or Crohn's disease, or a healthy co-twin of an affected twin (not recorded which). The chain has TRBV28 and TRBJ2-7; TCRdb outputs TRBD2, but without DNA this stays unchecked. The specimen sequenced was blood. The CDR3 spells CASSLLAGGPREQYF.